The subject of this entry is one T cell receptor beta chain. Clones were read by immunoSEQ multiplex PCR, and TCRdb kept only the in-frame ones, dropping some. The table has a few hundred thousand clones, around 92% seen once. The data were obtained in a study of blood T cell repertoires in COVID-19. Background on the study: Specimens from acute and convalescent COVID-19 originated in the United States, Italy and Spain. T cells, B-cell-depleted T cells, or PBMCs provided the cDNA or gDNA that served as material.

Trimming cost V 3 bases and J 3 bases; bases outside gene matches: 8. Germline CDR1 is SEHNR and CDR2 is FQNEAQ (reference sequence). The CDR3 is made up of 16 amino acids. The source is a man younger than 30 who had recovered from COVID-19. The specimen was peripheral blood. The rearrangement uses TRBV7-9 and TRBJ2-7, with TRBD1 matching 10 bases. CDR3 in amino acids: CASSFDGQGGDYEQYF. The CDR3 nucleotides are TGTGCCAGCAGCTTCGATGGACAGGGGGGCGACTACGAGCAGTACTTC.